This TCR beta chain was sequenced in a study of cytomegalovirus exposure and HLA in healthy donors. Study findings and constraints: Data from an earlier analysis indicated that most TCR beta V segments were productive either about 87% or about 30% of the time. Information on immune exposure was restricted to one variable (CMV serostatus). Several V segments, TRBV6-2 and TRBV6-3 among them, could not be told apart and were dropped. Other equally common chains were less clonally expanded than HLA-associated TCR beta chains, a later analysis showed.

Germline V lookup: CDR1 LGHNA, CDR2 YNFKEQ. CDR3 length: 15 amino acids. As concerns this clone: The antigen remains unidentified. At one boundary the junction diverges from the germline segment, which might be a read error.

Amplification used 60 Vbeta primers and 13 Jbeta primers. Assay used: immunoSEQ multiplex PCR; TCRdb lists only in-frame clones, some missing. Its table lists approximately 40,000 clones. The sample was PBMCs. The chain couples TRBV4-2 to TRBJ2-3; D possibly corresponds to TRBD1 (6 bases). The sequence was collected from a human donor in good health. The chain's CDR3 is CASSLNRARTDKQYF. The DNA of the CDR3 is TGTGCCAGCAGCCTAAACAGGGCGCGCACAGATAAGCAGTATTTT.